The 19 T cell receptor beta chains listed next were all sequenced from one sample in a study of blood T cell repertoires in COVID-19. Some clones are missing from TCRdb's copy, which holds only in-frame ones; the method was immunoSEQ multiplex PCR. The sample includes just over 650,000 clones, just under 90% of them seen just once. The sample was peripheral blood. These receptors came from a woman younger than 35 with acute or convalescent COVID-19.

The rearrangement joins TRBV6-4 to TRBJ2-3, with 8 bases lining up with TRBD2. This CDR3 is 14 amino acids long. V shed 5 bases and J 2 bases; nucleotides not matched to a gene: 3. CDR1 and CDR2 from the germline V gene are MRHNA and SNTAGT. For the CDR3, the DNA is TGTGCCAGCAGTAGCGGGGGAAACACAGATACGCAGTATTTT. Translation gives CASSSGGNTDTQYF.

This clone was found a few times. CDR3 nucleotide sequence: TGTGCCATCACGGGGGAGGGCAGAAACACCATATATTTT. Its translation is CAITGEGRNTIYF. V is TRBV10-3 and J is TRBJ1-3, with D possibly TRBD1 on 5 matching bases. V lost 7 bases and J lost 5, with 12 bases in between. Germline V gives CDR1 ENHRY, CDR2 SYGVKD. The CDR3 runs 13 residues.

This clone was seen a few times. The chain links TRBV3-1 (or the pseudogene TRBV3-2) to TRBJ1-5; no firm D call. This CDR3 region has 15 residues. V lost 1 base and J lost 2, with 9 bases in between. The germline V gene has CDR1 LGHDT and CDR2 YNNKEL (reference sequence). The CDR3 is CASSQVDSGNQPQHF. CDR3 in DNA: TGTGCCAGCAGCCAAGTAGATAGCGGCAATCAGCCCCAGCATTTT.

In this sample, this clone turned up a few times. V gene TRBV21-1 combines with J gene TRBJ1-2; the tabulated D call, TRBD1, remains unverified against the DNA. TRBV21-1 is a pseudogene locus. This CDR3 comprises 15 residues. The CDR3 reads CASPSPRVFGYGYTF. CDR3 nucleotides: TGTGCCAGCCCCAGCCCCAGGGTTTTCGGCTATGGCTACACCTTC.

This chain uses TRBV24-1 with TRBJ1-2; maybe TRBD1 (6 bases). CDR1 is KGHDR and CDR2 is SFDVKD in the germline V gene. V was cut by 5 bases and J by 1 base, with 13 bases left in between. The CDR3 is made up of 15 amino acids. CDR3 residues: CATSGVGQLNYGYTF. The CDR3, as DNA: TGTGCCACCAGTGGGGTCGGACAGCTTAACTATGGCTACACCTTC.

This clone was recorded only once. This chain connects TRBV5-4 to TRBJ2-1, with D tentatively TRBD1 (6 bases). This CDR3 contains 15 residues. The germline CDR1 and CDR2 sequences are SGHNT and YYREEE (reference sequence). Trimming stripped 4 bases from V and 4 bases from J, with 15 bases between. CDR3 in amino acids: CASSPYRDDYNEQFF. The CDR3 DNA reads TGTGCCAGCAGCCCCTACAGGGACGATTACAATGAGCAGTTCTTC.

The rearrangement links TRBV24-1 to TRBJ2-1, with D possibly being TRBD2 (6 bases). Trimming stripped 4 bases from V and 5 bases from J, with 20 bases between. CDR3 length: 17 residues. In germline, CDR1 is KGHDR, CDR2 SFDVKD. CDR3 sequence reads: CATSEPRLDSGDNEQFF. The CDR3 coding sequence is TGTGCCACCAGTGAGCCCAGACTAGACTCGGGGGACAATGAGCAGTTCTTC.

The chain uses TRBV9 and TRBJ1-2; D remains unclear. This CDR3 is 15 amino acids long. CDR1 and CDR2 from the germline V gene are SGDLS and YYNGEE. Trimming pared 3 bases from V and 4 bases from J, leaving 16 bases between. CDR3 nucleotides: TGTGCCAGCAGCGGAACCACGAGAGGGCTCTATGGCTACACCTTC. Its translation: CASSGTTRGLYGYTF.

J is TRBJ2-3 and V is TRBV7-2, with 15 bases identical to TRBD2. This CDR3 region has 14 residues. V lost 11 bases, J lost 4 bases, and 4 bases stayed unmatched. Germline assignment: CDR1 SGHTA and CDR2 FQGNSA. CDR3 residues: CAGTSGGRADTQYF. CDR3 DNA sequence: TGTGCCGGGACTAGCGGGGGGCGGGCAGATACGCAGTATTTT.

The J gene is TRBJ2-1, the V gene TRBV25-1; 12 nucleotides agree with TRBD2. Per germline, CDR1 MGHDK and CDR2 SYGVNS. The CDR3 runs 16 residues. V trimming: 6 bases; J trimming: 1 base; junction bases outside the gene matches: 4. In nucleotides, the CDR3 is TGTGCCAGCAGCCTACTAGCGGGGGGATCCTACAATGAGCAGTTCTTC. It codes for CASSLLAGGSYNEQFF.

J is TRBJ2-5 and V is TRBV10-3, with D possibly being TRBD2 (5 bases). This CDR3 contains 12 residues. Trimming took off 5 bases at V and 2 bases at J, with 6 bases between the two ends. The V gene's germline CDR1 is ENHRY and CDR2 SYGVKD. CDR3 residues: CAISPGQETQYF. The CDR3 nucleotides are TGTGCCATCAGTCCGGGACAAGAGACCCAGTACTTC.

The chain combines TRBV2 with TRBJ2-1; no clear D gene. Germline V CDR1 and CDR2: SNHLY, FYNNEI. This CDR3 region has 10 residues. V gave up 10 bases and J gave up 4 bases, with 5 bases separating them. CDR3 loop: CAIHYNEQFF. The CDR3 nucleotides are TGTGCCATCCATTACAATGAGCAGTTCTTC. The full variable domain, its missing parts supplied by reference TRBV2 and TRBJ2-1, is EPEVTQTPSHQVTQMGQEVILRCVPISNHLYFYWYRQILGQKVEFLVSFYNNEISEKSEIFDDQFSVERPDGSNFTLKIRSTKLEDSAMYFCAIHYNEQFFGPGTRLTVL.

This sequence joins TRBV6-1 and TRBJ1-1; maybe TRBD1 (5 bases). In germline, CDR1 is MNHNS, CDR2 SASEGT. The CDR3 has 14 amino acids. The ends were cut back, 1 base at V and 5 bases at J, with 11 bases in the middle. This CDR3 reads CASSEGVGVTEAFF. CDR3 DNA: TGTGCCAGCAGTGAAGGAGTAGGGGTAACTGAAGCTTTCTTT.

The J gene is TRBJ2-6, the V gene TRBV29-1; possibly TRBD2 for D (5 bases). In germline, CDR1 is SQVTM, CDR2 ANQGSEA. V gave up 0 bases and J gave up 0 bases, with 12 bases separating them. CDR3 size: 17 residues. In nucleotides, the CDR3 is TGCAGCGTTGAAGAAGGAGGTTCGTCCTCTGGGGCCAACGTCCTGACTTTC. Translating gives CSVEEGGSSSGANVLTF.

The chain employs TRBV2 and TRBJ2-1; D unclear. This CDR3 contains 11 residues. Germline V gives CDR1 SNHLY, CDR2 FYNNEI. V dropped 5 bases and J dropped 11 bases, with 10 bases sitting between them. The CDR3 here is CASSPGLQQFF. CDR3 in DNA: TGTGCCAGCAGTCCCGGGTTGCAGCAGTTCTTC.

The V call is TRBV30, the J call TRBJ1-1; no definite D call. V lost 8 bases to trimming and J lost 2 bases, with 18 bases between them. The germline gives CDR1 GTSNPN, CDR2 SVGIG (reference sequence). The CDR3 is made up of 14 amino acids. For the CDR3, the DNA is TGTGCCCGACATCCGGGGATGCAAAACACTGAAGCTTTCTTT. Its protein product is CARHPGMQNTEAFF.

Turning to this clone: This sample also contains other DNA sequences that code for the same CDR3. This sequence joins TRBV6-5 and TRBJ1-2, with D possibly matching TRBD1 (6 bases). V was trimmed by 0 bases and J by 4 bases, leaving 6 bases between them. This CDR3 has 13 amino acids. The germline CDR1 and CDR2 sequences are MNHEY and SVGAGI. This CDR3 is CASSYSGGYGYTF. CDR3 coding DNA: TGTGCCAGCAGTTACTCAGGGGGCTATGGCTACACCTTC.

This chain joins TRBV11-2 and TRBJ1-1; D gene ambiguous. Trimming removed 4 bases at V and 1 base at J, with 16 bases between. Germline values: CDR1 SGHAT, CDR2 FQNNGV. The CDR3 has 16 residues. The CDR3 DNA reads as TGTGCCAGCAGCTCTAGCCTCTATCTGGGGAACACTGAAGCTTTCTTT. Translated, it gives CASSSSLYLGNTEAFF.

The J gene is TRBJ1-3, the V gene TRBV11-2; D may be TRBD1 (5 bases). There are 18 residues in the CDR3. In germline, CDR1 is SGHAT, CDR2 FQNNGV. Trimming took off 0 bases at V and 0 bases at J, with 15 bases between the two ends. The chain's CDR3 is CASSLDTWQGSSGNTIYF. CDR3 nucleotide sequence: TGTGCCAGCAGCTTAGATACGTGGCAGGGAAGCTCTGGAAACACCATATATTTT.